In its sample, the clone carrying this T cell receptor beta chain was seen a few times. Its antigen is not identified. Per the germline V gene, CDR1 is SGHVT and CDR2 is SQSDAQ. Trimming left V 4 bases short and J 3 bases short, with 6 bases between. This CDR3 comprises 13 residues. Certain patients were not enrolled. These were patients with other autoimmune diseases, uncontrolled infections, pregnancy or lactation. The sample belongs to a study of Graves' ophthalmopathy and Graves' hyperthyroidism. Study-wide results and limits: Blood contained most expanded thyroid clonotypes exceeding 0.001 frequency.

The sequenced template was RNA, covering the TCR beta CDR3 region. First-round RT-PCR used HTBI primers; second-round multiplex PCR followed. MiXCR, applied by TCRdb to the multiplex PCR reads, yields one record per CDR3 protein. The repertoire holds 200,000 to 250,000 distinct CDR3 sequences, with around 50% as singletons. The source of this sequence is an adult man with Graves' ophthalmopathy. The chain carries TRBV7-4 and TRBJ2-2; D gene unclear. Specimen: peripheral blood. In DNA, the CDR3 is TGTGCCAGCAGCTCCTTATACACCGGGGAGCTGTTTTTT. Amino acids: CASSSLYTGELFF.